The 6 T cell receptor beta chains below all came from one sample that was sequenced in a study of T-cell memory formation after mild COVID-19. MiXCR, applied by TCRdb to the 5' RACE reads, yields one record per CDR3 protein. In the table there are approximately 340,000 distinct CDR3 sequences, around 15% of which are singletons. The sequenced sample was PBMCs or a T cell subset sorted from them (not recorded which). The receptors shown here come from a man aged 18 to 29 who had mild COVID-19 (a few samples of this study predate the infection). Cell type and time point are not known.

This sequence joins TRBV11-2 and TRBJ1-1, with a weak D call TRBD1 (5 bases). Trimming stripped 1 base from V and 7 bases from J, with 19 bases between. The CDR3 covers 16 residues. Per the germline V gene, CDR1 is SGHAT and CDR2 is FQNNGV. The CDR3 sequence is CASSLAIQAGEGEAFF. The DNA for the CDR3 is TGTGCCAGCAGCTTAGCCATCCAGGCGGGGGAGGGTGAAGCTTTCTTT.

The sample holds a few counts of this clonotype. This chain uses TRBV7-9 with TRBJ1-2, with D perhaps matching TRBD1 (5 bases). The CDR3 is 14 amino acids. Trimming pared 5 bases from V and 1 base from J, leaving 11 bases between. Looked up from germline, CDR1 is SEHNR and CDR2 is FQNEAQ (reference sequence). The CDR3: CASSPREGNYGYTF. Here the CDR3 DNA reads TGTGCCAGCAGCCCCAGGGAGGGTAACTATGGCTACACCTTC.

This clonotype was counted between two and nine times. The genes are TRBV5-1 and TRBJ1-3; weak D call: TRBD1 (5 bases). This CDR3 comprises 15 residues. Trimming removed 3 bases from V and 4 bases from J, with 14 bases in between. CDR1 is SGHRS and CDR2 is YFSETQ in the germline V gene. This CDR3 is CASSSDRDGGNTIYF. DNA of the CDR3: TGCGCCAGCAGCTCCGACCGGGACGGAGGAAACACCATATATTTT. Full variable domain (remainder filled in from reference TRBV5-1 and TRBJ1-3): KAGVTQTPRYLIKTRGQQVTLSCSPISGHRSVSWYQQTPGQGLQFLFEYFSETQRNKGNFPGRFSGRQFSNSRSEMNVSTLELGDSALYLCASSSDRDGGNTIYFGEGSWLTVV.

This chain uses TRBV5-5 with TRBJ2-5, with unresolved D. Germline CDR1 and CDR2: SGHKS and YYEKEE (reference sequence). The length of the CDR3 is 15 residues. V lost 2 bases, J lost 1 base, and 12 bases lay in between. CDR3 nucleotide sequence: TGTGCCAGCAGCTTCGAGCACCCGTCCCAAGAGACCCAGTACTTC. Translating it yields CASSFEHPSQETQYF.

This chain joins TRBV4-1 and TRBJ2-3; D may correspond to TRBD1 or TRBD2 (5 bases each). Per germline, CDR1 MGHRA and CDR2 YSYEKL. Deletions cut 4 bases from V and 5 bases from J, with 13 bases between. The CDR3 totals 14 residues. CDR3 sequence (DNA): TGCGCCAGCAGCCGGGGGTTCGTTGGAGATACGCAGTATTTT. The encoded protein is CASSRGFVGDTQYF.

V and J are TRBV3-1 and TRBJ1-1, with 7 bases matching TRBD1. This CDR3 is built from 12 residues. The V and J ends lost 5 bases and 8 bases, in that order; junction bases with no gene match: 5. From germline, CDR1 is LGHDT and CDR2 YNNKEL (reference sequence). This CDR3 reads CASSDRAMEAFF. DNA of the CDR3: TGTGCCAGCAGCGACAGGGCGATGGAAGCTTTCTTT.